This entry describes one T cell receptor (beta chain). Antigen unknown. One end of the junction is discordant with germline, which a read error may explain. This CDR3 contains 15 residues. In germline, CDR1 is SGHRS, CDR2 YFSETQ. 60 Vbeta and 13 Jbeta primers were used in PCR. Method: immunoSEQ multiplex PCR; TCRdb's copy keeps in-frame clones and lacks some. The sample consists of around 160,000 clones, over 65% of them appearing once. The sample belongs to a study of cytomegalovirus exposure and HLA in healthy donors. Overall study results and limits: Later work found that TCR association rates differed between HLA loci; DRB1 had the most and HLA-C the fewest. Among CMV-associated TCR beta chains, most appeared HLA-restricted in a later analysis. Within the data, a cluster of highly shared sequence variants was likely a sequencing artifact. With later analysis, a missense DCLRE1C variant became linked to TCR beta V- and J-gene trimming.

This clonotype originated in a woman between 35 and 50 years old in good health and CMV-seropositive. The rearrangement uses TRBV5-1 and TRBJ2-7; TRBD1 matches 8 bases. Sequencing input: PBMCs. In DNA, the CDR3 is TGCGCCAGCAGCTTGGTGGGACAGGAAAGACCCAGTCACCAGTTC. It specifies CASSLVGQERPSHQF.